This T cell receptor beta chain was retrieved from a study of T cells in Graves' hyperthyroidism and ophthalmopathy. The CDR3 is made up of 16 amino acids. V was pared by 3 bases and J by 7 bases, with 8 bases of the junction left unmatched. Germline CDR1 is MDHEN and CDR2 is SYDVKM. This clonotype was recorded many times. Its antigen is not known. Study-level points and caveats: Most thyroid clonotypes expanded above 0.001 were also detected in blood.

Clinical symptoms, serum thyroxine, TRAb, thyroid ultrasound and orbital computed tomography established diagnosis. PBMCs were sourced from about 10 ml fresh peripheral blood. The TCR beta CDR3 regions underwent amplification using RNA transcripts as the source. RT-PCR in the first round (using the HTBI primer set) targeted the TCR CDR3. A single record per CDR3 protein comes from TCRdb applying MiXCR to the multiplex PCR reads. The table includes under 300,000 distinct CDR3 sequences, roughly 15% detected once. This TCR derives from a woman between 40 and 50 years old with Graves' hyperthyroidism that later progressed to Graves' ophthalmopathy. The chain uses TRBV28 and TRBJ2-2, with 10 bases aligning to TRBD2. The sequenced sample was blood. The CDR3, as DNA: TGTGCCAGCAGTTTGGTAGCGGGAGGTATAGGCGGGGAGCTGTTTTTT. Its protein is CASSLVAGGIGGELFF.